This section outlines one TCR beta chain sequence together with its context. Its antigen is as yet unknown. This CDR3 is 13 amino acids long. Germline values: CDR1 SGHAT, CDR2 FQDESV (reference sequence). The V and J ends lost 3 bases and 4 bases respectively, with 9 bases between them. The sample belongs to a study of T cell responses to AZD1222 COVID-19 vaccine. Study-level background: Samples with a second dose at about 4 or about 12 weeks were pooled together.

Study-wide results and limits: Nearly half of spike-specific TCRs reportedly go after variant regions that carry no mutations. Distributed over spike, vaccine-associated CD4 TCRs predominated at 160-218 and 743-854. Only a handful of AZD1222 recipients, several in all, had baseline seropositivity.

The method was immunoSEQ multiplex PCR; TCRdb's version includes in-frame clones alone and lacks a portion of them. The data contain over 45,000 clones, approximately 90% of them singletons. The source is an adult in good health. The sequencing here drew on peripheral blood, taken on day 0 of AZD1222 vaccination. V gene TRBV11-1 combines with J gene TRBJ1-2; D unresolved. CDR3 sequence reads: CASSFPGLYGYTF. CDR3 sequence (DNA): TGTGCCAGCAGCTTCCCAGGCCTCTATGGCTACACCTTC.